A selection of T cell receptor beta chains follows, all from one sample in a study of control samples from healthy donors and cancer patients. Assay: immunoSEQ multiplex PCR; the TCRdb copy retains only in-frame clones and omits some. The sample includes about 170,000 clones, 93% of them seen just once. Sequenced: blood. The receptors stem from a woman in her sixties in good health. CDR3s include the opening cysteine and the closing phenylalanine or tryptophan. A D gene is named only where the DNA matches it firmly. The size of a clone is reported for some rows only, either as once, few or many, or as a class for expanded clones.

v_call	j_call	clone_size	d_call	cdr3_aa	cdr3_nt
TRBV4-3	TRBJ1-2	-	-	CASSPQLTGINYGYTF	TGCGCCAGCAGCCCCCAACTCACCGGGATCAACTATGGCTACACCTTC
TRBV7-9	TRBJ1-4	-	TRBD1	CASSSRWDRGNEKLFF	TGTGCCAGCAGCTCAAGGTGGGACAGGGGGAATGAAAAACTGTTTTTT
TRBV7-9	TRBJ1-2	few	-	CASSLQGRANYGYTF	TGTGCCAGCAGCTTACAAGGACGTGCCAACTATGGCTACACCTTC
TRBV19	TRBJ2-7	-	TRBD1	CASSKGQGPYEQYF	TGTGCCAGTAGTAAGGGACAGGGCCCTTACGAGCAGTACTTC
TRBV2	TRBJ1-1	-	TRBD1	CASQTGGRTEAFF	TGTGCCAGCCAAACAGGGGGACGGACTGAAGCTTTCTTT
TRBV7-2	TRBJ2-3	-	-	CASSSADTQYF	TGTGCCAGCAGCAGCGCAGATACGCAGTATTTT
TRBV7-9	TRBJ2-5	-	-	CASSAQETQYF	TGTGCCAGCAGCGCCCAAGAGACCCAGTACTTC
TRBV6-5	TRBJ1-4	-	-	CASSYTLDTWGEKLFF	TGTGCCAGCAGCTACACTTTGGATACTTGGGGTGAAAAACTGTTTTTT
TRBV24-1	TRBJ1-3	-	-	CATSEPAGAGNTIYF	TGTGCCACCAGTGAGCCGGCCGGAGCTGGAAACACCATATATTTT
TRBV15	TRBJ1-1	-	TRBD1	CATSRDQGAWSEAFF	TGTGCCACCAGCAGAGATCAGGGGGCATGGTCGGAAGCTTTCTTT
TRBV4-3	TRBJ1-1	-	-	CASSRTRQDRAGNTEAFF	TGCGCCAGCAGCCGAACCCGGCAAGATCGTGCAGGGAACACTGAAGCTTTCTTT
TRBV19	TRBJ1-4	once	TRBD1	CASSIERQGLNEKLFF	TGTGCCAGTAGTATAGAGCGACAGGGGCTTAATGAAAAACTGTTTTTT
TRBV19	TRBJ1-4	-	-	CASSRQQTNEKLFF	TGTGCCAGTAGTCGACAGCAAACTAATGAAAAACTGTTTTTT
TRBV7-9	TRBJ2-7	-	-	CASSLSRSEQYF	TGTGCCAGCAGCTTGTCGCGGAGCGAGCAGTACTTC
TRBV2	TRBJ2-2	-	-	CASSPRGTPGELFF	TGTGCCAGCAGCCCAAGGGGTACCCCTGGGGAGCTGTTTTTT
TRBV2	TRBJ1-1	-	-	CASTSPFDSYGTEAFF	TGTGCCAGCACATCACCCTTTGACAGTTATGGCACTGAAGCTTTCTTT
TRBV6-6	TRBJ1-1	-	-	CASSYSNGEEAFF	TGTGCCAGCAGTTACTCGAACGGGGAGGAGGCTTTCTTT
TRBV12-3/TRBV12-4	TRBJ2-1	-	TRBD2	CATRTSGGWEQFF	TGTGCCACCCGGACTAGCGGGGGATGGGAGCAGTTCTTC
TRBV2	TRBJ1-1	-	-	CASREQPEAFF	TGTGCCAGCAGAGAACAGCCGGAAGCTTTCTTT
TRBV5-1	TRBJ2-1	once	-	CASSLVSEVYNEQFF	TGCGCCAGCAGCTTGGTTTCAGAAGTCTACAATGAGCAGTTCTTC
TRBV5-1	TRBJ1-2	-	TRBD1	CASSLATGDNYGYTF	TGCGCCAGCAGCTTGGCCACAGGGGATAACTATGGCTACACCTTC
TRBV9	TRBJ2-7	-	-	CASSVVPGSEQYF	TGTGCCAGCAGCGTAGTCCCCGGGTCCGAGCAGTACTTC
TRBV29-1	TRBJ1-2	-	TRBD1	CSVEARWTGKGYTF	TGCAGCGTTGAAGCCCGTTGGACAGGGAAAGGCTACACCTTC
TRBV3-1/TRBV3-2	TRBJ2-3	-	-	CASSQIGTGSTDTQYF	TGTGCCAGCAGCCAGATCGGGACTGGAAGCACAGATACGCAGTATTTT
TRBV25-1	TRBJ1-4	-	TRBD1	CASSMGQGARNEKLFF	TGTGCCAGCAGCATGGGACAGGGGGCGAGAAATGAAAAACTGTTTTTT
TRBV5-1	TRBJ1-6	-	-	CASRGDPLTSYNSPLHF	TGCGCCAGCAGGGGGGACCCCCTCACCTCCTATAATTCACCCCTCCACTTT
TRBV30	TRBJ2-1	-	-	CAWSENNEQFF	TGTGCCTGGAGCGAAAACAATGAGCAGTTCTTC
TRBV7-2	TRBJ1-4	-	-	CASSFVGGLNEKLFF	TGTGCCAGCAGTTTTGTGGGAGGGCTTAATGAAAAACTGTTTTTT
TRBV6-5	TRBJ2-1	-	TRBD2	CASSLGLAGNNEQFF	TGTGCCAGCAGTTTGGGACTAGCGGGGAACAATGAGCAGTTCTTC
TRBV10-2	TRBJ1-5	-	-	CASSAESNQPQHF	TGCGCCAGCAGTGCTGAGTCAAATCAGCCCCAGCATTTT
TRBV27	TRBJ2-7	-	-	CASTRGLSYEQYF	TGTGCCAGCACTCGAGGACTGTCTTACGAGCAGTACTTC
TRBV11-3	TRBJ2-2	-	-	CASSLAPGHRGAVF	TGTGCCAGCAGCTTAGCTCCGGGACACCGGGGAGCTGTTTTT
TRBV6-2/TRBV6-3	TRBJ1-2	few	TRBD1	CASSYFPGQGPYGYTF	TGTGCCAGCAGTTACTTCCCCGGACAGGGACCCTATGGCTACACCTTC
TRBV6-2/TRBV6-3	TRBJ2-7	-	TRBD2	CASSYLAGLGEQYF	TGTGCCAGCAGTTACCTAGCGGGGCTGGGCGAGCAGTACTTC
TRBV12-3/TRBV12-4	TRBJ1-1	-	-	CASSLWSAEAFF	TGTGCCAGCAGTTTATGGTCTGCTGAAGCTTTCTTT
TRBV5-1	TRBJ2-1	-	TRBD2	CASSLVAGAYNEQFF	TGCGCCAGCAGCTTGGTGGCGGGGGCCTACAATGAGCAGTTCTTC
TRBV19	TRBJ1-5	-	TRBD1	CASSPGTGNNQPQHF	TGTGCCAGTTCCCCCGGGACAGGGAATAATCAGCCCCAGCATTTT
TRBV2	TRBJ1-6	-	-	CASRQRRGLDSPLHF	TGTGCCAGCAGACAAAGGCGGGGTTTGGATTCACCCCTCCACTTT
TRBV5-8	TRBJ1-5	-	TRBD1	CASSAGTGDNQPQHF	TGTGCCAGCAGCGCCGGGACAGGGGACAATCAGCCCCAGCATTTT
TRBV5-1	TRBJ2-1	-	TRBD2	CASSLVVGRGGNEQFF	TGCGCCAGCAGCTTGGTTGTGGGGCGCGGGGGTAATGAGCAGTTCTTC
TRBV6-5	TRBJ2-7	-	-	CASTDRYEQYF	TGTGCCAGCACCGACCGGTACGAGCAGTACTTC
TRBV7-8	TRBJ1-5	-	TRBD1	CASSLADRANQPQHF	TGTGCCAGCAGCTTAGCGGACAGGGCCAATCAGCCCCAGCATTTT
TRBV9	TRBJ1-2	-	TRBD1	CASRRQGGGYGYTF	TGTGCCAGCAGACGACAGGGTGGCGGCTATGGCTACACCTTC
TRBV7-2	TRBJ2-7	-	-	CASSFAPPYEQYF	TGTGCCAGCAGCTTCGCCCCCCCCTACGAGCAGTACTTC
TRBV2	TRBJ1-2	-	-	CASSPIWDGLYGYTF	TGTGCCAGCAGCCCCATCTGGGACGGATTATATGGCTACACCTTC
TRBV14	TRBJ1-3	-	-	CASSQQVSGNTIYF	TGTGCCAGCAGCCAACAGGTCTCTGGAAACACCATATATTTT
TRBV4-3	TRBJ1-4	-	-	CASSHASEGTNEKLFF	TGCGCCAGCAGCCATGCTTCTGAGGGGACTAATGAAAAACTGTTTTTT
TRBV3-1/TRBV3-2	TRBJ2-1	-	-	CASSLWVGYNEQFF	TGTGCCAGCAGCCTCTGGGTGGGGTACAATGAGCAGTTCTTC
TRBV24-1	TRBJ1-5	-	-	CATSDPWDGGNQPQHF	TGTGCCACCAGTGATCCTTGGGACGGCGGCAATCAGCCCCAGCATTTT
TRBV2	TRBJ1-2	-	-	CASRAEQGTPSYGYTF	TGTGCCAGCAGGGCGGAACAGGGCACCCCTAGCTATGGCTACACCTTC
TRBV27	TRBJ2-7	-	TRBD1	CASSLGTGEGEQYF	TGTGCCAGCAGCCTTGGGACAGGGGAAGGGGAGCAGTACTTC
TRBV5-1	TRBJ1-3	-	-	CASHGGDSGNTIYF	TGCGCCAGCCACGGGGGTGACTCTGGAAACACCATATATTTT
TRBV4-2	TRBJ2-1	-	TRBD2	CASSQSTSGGALEQFF	TGTGCCAGCAGCCAATCGACTAGCGGGGGGGCCCTTGAGCAGTTCTTC
TRBV24-1	TRBJ1-2	-	-	CATSDRTRGYGYTF	TGTGCCACCAGTGATCGCACTAGGGGTTATGGCTACACCTTC
TRBV11-2	TRBJ1-3	-	-	CASSRGPSGNTIYF	TGTGCCAGCAGCCGGGGGCCCTCTGGAAACACCATATATTTT
TRBV9	TRBJ1-5	-	-	CASSVEGGNQPQHF	TGTGCCAGCAGCGTAGAGGGAGGGAATCAGCCCCAGCATTTT